This entry describes one T cell receptor beta chain. The target antigen is unknown. The data were obtained in a study of Tregs in tolerant kidney transplant recipients. Findings of the study overall: No direct test of biological reproducibility was done here. Findings come from small patient numbers and require larger validation. The most relevant donor-specific Treg TCRbeta repertoire apparently came from expansion with activated donor B cells.

The germline CDR1 and CDR2 sequences are MNHNS and SASEGT. V dropped 5 bases and J dropped 3 bases, with 10 bases sitting between them. This CDR3 comprises 13 residues. The data were produced by immunoSEQ multiplex PCR, yet TCRdb's version contains in-frame clones alone and is incomplete. The data show approximately 90,000 clones, approximately 90% seen once. Unstimulated Tregs (CD4+CD25+CD127-) and CD4+CD25- non-Tregs were sorted from PBMCs. The clonotype originates from a human donor in good health. This chain connects TRBV6-1 to TRBJ1-2; D call uncertain. Source material: CD8+ T cells from blood. The DNA of the CDR3 is TGTGCCAGCAGTCTCGACAAGGACTATGGCTACACCTTC. Its translation is CASSLDKDYGYTF.